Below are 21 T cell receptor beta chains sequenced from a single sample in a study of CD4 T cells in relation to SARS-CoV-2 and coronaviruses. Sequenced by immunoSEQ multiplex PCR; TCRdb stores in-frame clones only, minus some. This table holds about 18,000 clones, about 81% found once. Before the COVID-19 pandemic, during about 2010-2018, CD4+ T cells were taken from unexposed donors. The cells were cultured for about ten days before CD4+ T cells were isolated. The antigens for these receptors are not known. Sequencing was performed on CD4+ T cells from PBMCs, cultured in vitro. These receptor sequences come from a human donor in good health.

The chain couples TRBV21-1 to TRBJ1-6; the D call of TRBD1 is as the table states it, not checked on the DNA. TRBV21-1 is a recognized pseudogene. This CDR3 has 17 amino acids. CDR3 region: CASSKVPVSSYNSPLHF. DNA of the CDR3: TGTGCCAGCAGCAAAGTTCCAGTCAGCTCCTATAATTCACCCCTCCACTTT.

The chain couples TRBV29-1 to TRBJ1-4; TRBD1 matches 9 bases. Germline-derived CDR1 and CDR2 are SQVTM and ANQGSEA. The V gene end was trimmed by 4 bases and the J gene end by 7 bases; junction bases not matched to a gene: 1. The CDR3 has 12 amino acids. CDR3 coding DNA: TGCAGCGTTGGGACAGGGGCTGAAAAACTGTTTTTT. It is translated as CSVGTGAEKLFF.

The CDR3 region has the DNA TGCGCCAGCAGCCAAGGGTTAGCTAGCGGGAGGATTCGCGGCGAGCAGTACTTC. It yields the protein CASSQGLASGRIRGEQYF. The rearrangement links TRBV4-1 to TRBJ2-7; 11 bases fit TRBD2. The CDR3 is 18 residues long. V was clipped by 1 base and J by 6 bases; unmatched bases: 14. In germline, CDR1 is MGHRA, CDR2 YSYEKL.

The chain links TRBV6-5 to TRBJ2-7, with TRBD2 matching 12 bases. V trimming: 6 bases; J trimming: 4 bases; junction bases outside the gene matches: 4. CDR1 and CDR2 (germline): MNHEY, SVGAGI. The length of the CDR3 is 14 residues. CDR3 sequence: CASRETSGGYEQYF. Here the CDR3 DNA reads TGTGCCAGCAGGGAGACTAGCGGGGGTTACGAGCAGTACTTC.

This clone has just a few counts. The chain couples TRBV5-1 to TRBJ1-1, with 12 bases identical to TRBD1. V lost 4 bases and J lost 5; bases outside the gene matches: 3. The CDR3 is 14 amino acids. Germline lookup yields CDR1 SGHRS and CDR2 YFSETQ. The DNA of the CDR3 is TGCGCCAGCAGCCGGGACAGGGGGCAAACTGAAGCTTTCTTT. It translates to CASSRDRGQTEAFF.

The CDR3 DNA reads TGTGCCAGCAGGCCGGGACGGTTGAACACTGAAGCTTTCTTT. Protein product: CASRPGRLNTEAFF. The genes are TRBV6-5 and TRBJ1-1; D is perhaps TRBD1 (5 bases). The V gene's germline CDR1 is MNHEY and CDR2 SVGAGI. The ends were cut back, 6 bases at V and 0 bases at J, with 11 bases in the middle. This CDR3 is built from 14 residues.

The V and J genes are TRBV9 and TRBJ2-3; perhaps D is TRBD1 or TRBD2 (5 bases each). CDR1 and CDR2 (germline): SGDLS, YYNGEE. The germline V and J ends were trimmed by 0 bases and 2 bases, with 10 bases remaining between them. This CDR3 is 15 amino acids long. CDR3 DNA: TGTGCCAGCAGCGTAGCAGCAGGGACCACAGATACGCAGTATTTT. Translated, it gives CASSVAAGTTDTQYF.

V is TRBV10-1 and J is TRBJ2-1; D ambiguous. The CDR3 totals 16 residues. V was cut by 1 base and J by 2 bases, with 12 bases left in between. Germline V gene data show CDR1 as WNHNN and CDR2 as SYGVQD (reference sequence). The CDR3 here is CASSEFPGPAYNEQFF. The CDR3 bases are TGCGCCAGCAGTGAGTTCCCCGGCCCCGCCTACAATGAGCAGTTCTTC.

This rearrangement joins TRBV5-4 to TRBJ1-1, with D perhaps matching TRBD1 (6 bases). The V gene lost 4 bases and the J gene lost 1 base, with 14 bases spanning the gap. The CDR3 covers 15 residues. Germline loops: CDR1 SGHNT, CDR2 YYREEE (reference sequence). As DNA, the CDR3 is TGTGCCAGCAGCCCCCGACAGGATAGGAACACTGAAGCTTTCTTT. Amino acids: CASSPRQDRNTEAFF.

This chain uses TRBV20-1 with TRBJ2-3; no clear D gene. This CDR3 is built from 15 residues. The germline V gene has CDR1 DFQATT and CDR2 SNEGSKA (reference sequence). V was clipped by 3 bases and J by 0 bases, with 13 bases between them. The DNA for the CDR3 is TGCAGTGCTAGTAAGGGCAGTTCTAGCACAGATACGCAGTATTTT. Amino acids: CSASKGSSSTDTQYF.

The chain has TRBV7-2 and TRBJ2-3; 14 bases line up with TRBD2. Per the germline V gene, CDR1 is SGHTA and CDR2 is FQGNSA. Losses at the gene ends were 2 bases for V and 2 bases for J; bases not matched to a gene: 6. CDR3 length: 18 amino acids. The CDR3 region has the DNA TGTGCCAGCAGCTTATATGGGACTAGCGGGGGCAACACAGATACGCAGTATTTT. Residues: CASSLYGTSGGNTDTQYF.

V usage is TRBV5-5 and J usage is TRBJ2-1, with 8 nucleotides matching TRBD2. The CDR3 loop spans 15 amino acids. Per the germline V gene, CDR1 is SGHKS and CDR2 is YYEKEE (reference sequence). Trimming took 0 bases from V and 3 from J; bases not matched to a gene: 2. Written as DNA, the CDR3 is TGTGCCAGCAGCTTGGGCGCGGGAGGCTACAATGAGCAGTTCTTC. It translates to CASSLGAGGYNEQFF.

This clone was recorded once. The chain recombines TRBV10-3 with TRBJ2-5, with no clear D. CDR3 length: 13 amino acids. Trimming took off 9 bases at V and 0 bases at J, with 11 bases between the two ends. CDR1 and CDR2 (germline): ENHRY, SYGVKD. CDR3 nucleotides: TGTGCCATTCTGCCAGACGACCAAGAGACCCAGTACTTC. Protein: CAILPDDQETQYF.

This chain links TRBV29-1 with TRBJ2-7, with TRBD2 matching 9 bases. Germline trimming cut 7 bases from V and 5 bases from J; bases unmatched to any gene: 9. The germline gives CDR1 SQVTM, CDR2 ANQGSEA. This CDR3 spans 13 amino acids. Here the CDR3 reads CSGGPSGMDEQYF. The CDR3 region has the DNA TGCAGCGGGGGGCCTAGCGGGATGGACGAGCAGTACTTC.

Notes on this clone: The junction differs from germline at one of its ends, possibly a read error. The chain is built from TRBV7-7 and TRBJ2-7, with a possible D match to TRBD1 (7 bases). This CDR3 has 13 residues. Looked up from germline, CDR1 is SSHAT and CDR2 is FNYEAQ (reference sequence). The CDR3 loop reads CASSFQGGSEQYF. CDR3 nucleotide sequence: TGTGCTAGCAGCTTCCAGGGGGGCAGCGAGCAGTACTTC.

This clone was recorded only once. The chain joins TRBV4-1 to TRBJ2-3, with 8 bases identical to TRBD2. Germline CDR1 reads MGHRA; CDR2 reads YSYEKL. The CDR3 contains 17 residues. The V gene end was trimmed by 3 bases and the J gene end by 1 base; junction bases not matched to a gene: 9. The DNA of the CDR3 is TGCGCCAGCAGCCATTTGGGACTCGGGGGGGGCACAGATACGCAGTATTTT. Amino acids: CASSHLGLGGGTDTQYF.

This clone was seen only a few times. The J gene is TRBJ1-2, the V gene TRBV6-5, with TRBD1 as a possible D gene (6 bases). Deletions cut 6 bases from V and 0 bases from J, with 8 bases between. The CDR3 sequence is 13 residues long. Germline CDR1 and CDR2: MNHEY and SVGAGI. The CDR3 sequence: CASSYRANYGYTF. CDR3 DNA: TGTGCCAGCAGCTACAGGGCTAACTATGGCTACACCTTC.

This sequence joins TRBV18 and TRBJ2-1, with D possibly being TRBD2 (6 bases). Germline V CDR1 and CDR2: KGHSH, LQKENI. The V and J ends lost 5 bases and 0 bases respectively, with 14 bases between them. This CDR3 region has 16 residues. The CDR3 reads CASSTASASSYNEQFF. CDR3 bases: TGTGCCAGCTCAACCGCTAGCGCTAGCTCCTACAATGAGCAGTTCTTC.

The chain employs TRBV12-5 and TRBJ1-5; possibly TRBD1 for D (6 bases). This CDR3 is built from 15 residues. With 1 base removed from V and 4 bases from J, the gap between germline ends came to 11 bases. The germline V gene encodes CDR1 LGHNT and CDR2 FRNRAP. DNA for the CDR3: TGTGCTAGTGGTTTGGCCAACAGGGTAAATCAGCCCCAGCATTTT. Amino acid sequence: CASGLANRVNQPQHF. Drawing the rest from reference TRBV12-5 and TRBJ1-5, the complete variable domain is DARVTQTPRHKVTEMGQEVTMRCQPILGHNTVFWYRQTMMQGLELLAYFRNRAPLDDSGMPKDRFSAEMPDATLATLKIQPSEPRDSAVYFCASGLANRVNQPQHFGDGTRLSIL.

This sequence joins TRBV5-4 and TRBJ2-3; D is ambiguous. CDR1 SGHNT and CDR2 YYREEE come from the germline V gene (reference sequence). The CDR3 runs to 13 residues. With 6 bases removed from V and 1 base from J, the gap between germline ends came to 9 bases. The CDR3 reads CASTDSRTDTQYF. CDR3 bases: TGTGCCAGCACTGACTCCCGCACAGATACGCAGTATTTT. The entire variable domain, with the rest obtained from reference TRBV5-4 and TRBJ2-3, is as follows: ETGVTQSPTHLIKTRGQQVTLRCSSQSGHNTVSWYQQALGQGPQFIFQYYREEENGRGNFPPRFSGLQFPNYSSELNVNALELDDSALYLCASTDSRTDTQYFGPGTRLTVL.

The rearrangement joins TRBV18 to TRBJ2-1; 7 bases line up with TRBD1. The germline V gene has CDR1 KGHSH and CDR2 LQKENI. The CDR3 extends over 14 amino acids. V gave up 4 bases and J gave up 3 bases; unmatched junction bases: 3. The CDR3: CASSRAGGYNEQFF. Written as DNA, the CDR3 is TGTGCCAGCTCACGGGCAGGGGGCTACAATGAGCAGTTCTTC. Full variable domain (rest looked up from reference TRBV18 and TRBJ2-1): NAGVMQNPRHLVRRRGQEARLRCSPMKGHSHVYWYRQLPEEGLKFMVYLQKENIIDESGMPKERFSAEFPKEGPSILRIQQVVRGDSAAYFCASSRAGGYNEQFFGPGTRLTVL.